A selection of T cell receptor beta chains follows, all from one sample in a study of HIV-infected children after antiretroviral therapy interruption. In TCRdb, the 3' RACE reads were re-called with MiXCR into one record per CDR3 protein. The table records some 90,000 distinct CDR3 sequences, around 6.9% of them present only once. Sequenced here: CD45RA+ CD4+ T cells from PBMCs, pooled from several time points, sampled from a donor given antiretroviral therapy, either interrupted or continuous. The receptors originated from a pool of human donors with HIV. The CDR3 runs from the conserved cysteine through the conserved F or W. The order of the fields is clone size, D gene, V gene, CDR3 length, J gene, CDR3 DNA, CDR3 protein. A D gene is named only where the DNA matches it firmly. Some rows have no size entry. The others give once, few or many, or a class for an expanded clone.

clone_size: many
d_call: .
v_call: TRBV29-1
cdr3_length: 11
j_call: TRBJ2-5
cdr3_nt: TGCAGCGTCCAGGGGTATCAGACCCAGTACTTC
cdr3_aa: CSVQGYQTQYF

clone_size: many
d_call: TRBD1
v_call: TRBV11-2
cdr3_length: 18
j_call: TRBJ2-3
cdr3_nt: TGTGCCAGCAGCTTAGCATGGGGGACAGGGAGTAGCACAGATACGCAGTATTTT
cdr3_aa: CASSLAWGTGSSTDTQYF

clone_size: many
d_call: .
v_call: TRBV28
cdr3_length: 15
j_call: TRBJ1-5
cdr3_nt: TGTGCCAGCAGGCCAGACAGGAACCTTAATCAGCCCCAGCATTTT
cdr3_aa: CASRPDRNLNQPQHF

clone_size: many
d_call: .
v_call: TRBV3-1
cdr3_length: 12
j_call: TRBJ2-1
cdr3_nt: TGTGCCAGCAGCCAAGGGGAAACTGAGCAGTTCTTC
cdr3_aa: CASSQGETEQFF

clone_size: many
d_call: .
v_call: TRBV27
cdr3_length: 13
j_call: TRBJ2-5
cdr3_nt: TGTGCCAGCAGTTTAGTACAGGGAGTGACCCAGTACTTC
cdr3_aa: CASSLVQGVTQYF

clone_size: .
d_call: .
v_call: TRBV19
cdr3_length: 16
j_call: TRBJ1-5
cdr3_nt: TGTGCCAGTAGTCTTCGTGACTCTGTTGGGTATGGGACCCAGCATTTT
cdr3_aa: CASSLRDSVGYGTQHF

clone_size: many
d_call: TRBD1
v_call: TRBV11-3
cdr3_length: 15
j_call: TRBJ2-7
cdr3_nt: TGTGCCAGCAGCTTAGCTACAGGGGCCTCCTACGAGCAGTACTTC
cdr3_aa: CASSLATGASYEQYF

clone_size: many
d_call: .
v_call: TRBV12-3/TRBV12-4
cdr3_length: 16
j_call: TRBJ1-1
cdr3_nt: TGTGCCAGCAGCCCTTTATCCGGGACACTGAACACTGAAGCTTTCTTT
cdr3_aa: CASSPLSGTLNTEAFF

clone_size: many
d_call: .
v_call: TRBV11-2
cdr3_length: 15
j_call: TRBJ2-2
cdr3_nt: TGTGCCAGCAGCTTAGTCAGGCAGGCCACCGGGGAGCTGTTTTTT
cdr3_aa: CASSLVRQATGELFF

clone_size: many
d_call: TRBD2
v_call: TRBV5-5
cdr3_length: 17
j_call: TRBJ2-7
cdr3_nt: TGTGCCAGCAGCTTGGCCAAGGGGACTAGACCCCACTACGAGCAGTACTTC
cdr3_aa: CASSLAKGTRPHYEQYF

clone_size: many
d_call: .
v_call: TRBV29-1
cdr3_length: 14
j_call: TRBJ2-4
cdr3_nt: TGCAGCGTGGCCGAGACGCGTGACAAAAACATTCAGTACTTC
cdr3_aa: CSVAETRDKNIQYF

clone_size: .
d_call: .
v_call: TRBV10-2
cdr3_length: 13
j_call: TRBJ2-7
cdr3_nt: TGCGCCAGCAGGGCCACCGACTCCTACGAGCAGTACTTC
cdr3_aa: CASRATDSYEQYF

clone_size: many
d_call: .
v_call: TRBV2
cdr3_length: 14
j_call: TRBJ1-5
cdr3_nt: TGTGCCAGCAGGTCGGACAGAGTATATCAGCCCCAGCATTTT
cdr3_aa: CASRSDRVYQPQHF

clone_size: .
d_call: .
v_call: TRBV19
cdr3_length: 13
j_call: TRBJ2-2
cdr3_nt: TGTGCCAGTAGTATAGTCGCCACCGGGGAGCTGTTTTTT
cdr3_aa: CASSIVATGELFF

clone_size: many
d_call: .
v_call: TRBV20-1
cdr3_length: 12
j_call: TRBJ2-4
cdr3_nt: TGCAGTGCTAGAGAAACTACGGGCATTCAGTACTTC
cdr3_aa: CSARETTGIQYF

clone_size: .
d_call: TRBD1
v_call: TRBV7-2
cdr3_length: 13
j_call: TRBJ2-4
cdr3_nt: TGTGCCAGCAGCGTGCGACAGGGGGACATTCAGTACTTC
cdr3_aa: CASSVRQGDIQYF

clone_size: .
d_call: .
v_call: TRBV5-1
cdr3_length: 15
j_call: TRBJ2-7
cdr3_nt: TGCGCCAGCAGCTCCTCCGGCATCGCCTCCTACGAGCAGTACTTC
cdr3_aa: CASSSSGIASYEQYF

clone_size: many
d_call: .
v_call: TRBV18
cdr3_length: 13
j_call: TRBJ2-5
cdr3_nt: TGTGCCAGCTTCCCAAACTACAAAGAGACCCAGTACTTC
cdr3_aa: CASFPNYKETQYF

clone_size: many
d_call: TRBD2
v_call: TRBV12-3/TRBV12-4
cdr3_length: 14
j_call: TRBJ2-1
cdr3_nt: TGTGCCAGCAGACTCGGACTAGCGTCGGATGAGCAGTTCTTC
cdr3_aa: CASRLGLASDEQFF

clone_size: many
d_call: .
v_call: TRBV6-6
cdr3_length: 13
j_call: TRBJ2-1
cdr3_nt: TGTGCCACCCTCCTCCGGGGGTACAATGAGCAGTTCTTC
cdr3_aa: CATLLRGYNEQFF

clone_size: .
d_call: .
v_call: TRBV20-1
cdr3_length: 15
j_call: TRBJ2-7
cdr3_nt: TGCAGTGCTCTGCGGATCCAGCGGAGCTCCTACGAGCAGTACTTC
cdr3_aa: CSALRIQRSSYEQYF

clone_size: many
d_call: TRBD1
v_call: TRBV7-9
cdr3_length: 17
j_call: TRBJ1-5
cdr3_nt: TGTGCCAGCAGCTCCTTCAGGGGGGGCATCGAAGGTCAGCCCCAGCATTTT
cdr3_aa: CASSSFRGGIEGQPQHF

clone_size: few
d_call: TRBD1
v_call: TRBV7-2
cdr3_length: 16
j_call: TRBJ1-5
cdr3_nt: TGTGCCAGCAGCTTAGTGGGACAGGGGAACGATCAGCCCCAGCATTTT
cdr3_aa: CASSLVGQGNDQPQHF

clone_size: many
d_call: .
v_call: TRBV5-1
cdr3_length: 12
j_call: TRBJ1-2
cdr3_nt: TGCGCCAGCAGCGCCCCCACAGGTTCCCCCACCTTC
cdr3_aa: CASSAPTGSPTF

clone_size: many
d_call: .
v_call: TRBV28
cdr3_length: 12
j_call: TRBJ1-1
cdr3_nt: TGTGCCAGCAGTAGACAGGAGACCGAAGCTTTCTTT
cdr3_aa: CASSRQETEAFF

clone_size: .
d_call: .
v_call: TRBV5-1
cdr3_length: 13
j_call: TRBJ1-1
cdr3_nt: TGCGCCAGCAGCTTGGGGGCAGAGTTCGAAGCTTTCTTT
cdr3_aa: CASSLGAEFEAFF

clone_size: many
d_call: TRBD1
v_call: TRBV18
cdr3_length: 12
j_call: TRBJ1-2
cdr3_nt: TGTGCCAGCACTAGACAGGGTCATGGCTACACCTTC
cdr3_aa: CASTRQGHGYTF

clone_size: many
d_call: TRBD1
v_call: TRBV24-1
cdr3_length: 16
j_call: TRBJ2-3
cdr3_nt: TGTGCCACCAGTGACCAGACAGGGATGGGCACAGATACGCAGTATTTT
cdr3_aa: CATSDQTGMGTDTQYF

clone_size: many
d_call: TRBD2
v_call: TRBV4-1
cdr3_length: 17
j_call: TRBJ2-1
cdr3_nt: TGCGCCAGCAGCCAAGATATAGGGCGGGGGGGCCGGAATGAGCAGTTCTTC
cdr3_aa: CASSQDIGRGGRNEQFF

clone_size: many
d_call: TRBD2
v_call: TRBV29-1
cdr3_length: 14
j_call: TRBJ2-5
cdr3_nt: TGCAGCGTCCGGCGGGAGATACTCCAAGAGACCCAGTACTTC
cdr3_aa: CSVRREILQETQYF

clone_size: many
d_call: TRBD1
v_call: TRBV30
cdr3_length: 18
j_call: TRBJ1-1
cdr3_nt: TGTGCCTGGAGTGTACAGCTTTGGGCGGGACAGGGGAACACTGAAGCTTTCTTT
cdr3_aa: CAWSVQLWAGQGNTEAFF

clone_size: many
d_call: TRBD1
v_call: TRBV7-9
cdr3_length: 15
j_call: TRBJ2-3
cdr3_nt: TGTGCCAGCAGCGCACCGGGACAGGGCCTAAATACGCAGTATTTT
cdr3_aa: CASSAPGQGLNTQYF

clone_size: .
d_call: .
v_call: TRBV7-2
cdr3_length: 14
j_call: TRBJ2-4
cdr3_nt: TGTGCCAGCAGCATCTGGACAGCGCAAAACATTCAGTACTTC
cdr3_aa: CASSIWTAQNIQYF

clone_size: .
d_call: .
v_call: TRBV20-1
cdr3_length: 12
j_call: TRBJ1-2
cdr3_nt: TGCAGTGCTAGATTTACAAACTATGGCTACACCTTC
cdr3_aa: CSARFTNYGYTF

clone_size: few
d_call: .
v_call: TRBV10-3
cdr3_length: 14
j_call: TRBJ2-7
cdr3_nt: TGTGCCATCAGTGAGTCACAGGAGTATAACGAGCAGTACTTC
cdr3_aa: CAISESQEYNEQYF

clone_size: many
d_call: TRBD1
v_call: TRBV6-1
cdr3_length: 17
j_call: TRBJ1-5
cdr3_nt: TGTGCCAGCAGTGAGATCCGACAGGGTGTTTTTGGTCAGCCCCAGCATTTT
cdr3_aa: CASSEIRQGVFGQPQHF

clone_size: .
d_call: .
v_call: TRBV2
cdr3_length: 14
j_call: TRBJ2-1
cdr3_nt: TGTGCCAGCAGTGAGAGAGCAGCCTACAATGAGCAGTTCTTC
cdr3_aa: CASSERAAYNEQFF

clone_size: many
d_call: TRBD2
v_call: TRBV12-3/TRBV12-4
cdr3_length: 17
j_call: TRBJ2-7
cdr3_nt: TGTGCCAGCACCACCATGTTATCAGCGGGAGGGCCGGGGGAGCAGTACTTC
cdr3_aa: CASTTMLSAGGPGEQYF

clone_size: many
d_call: TRBD2
v_call: TRBV5-5
cdr3_length: 17
j_call: TRBJ2-1
cdr3_nt: TGTGCCAGCAGCTTGGCTAGCGGGGGGGTCTCCTACAATGAGCAGTTCTTC
cdr3_aa: CASSLASGGVSYNEQFF

clone_size: .
d_call: .
v_call: TRBV25-1
cdr3_length: 13
j_call: TRBJ2-1
cdr3_nt: TGTGCCAGCTCCGATGCCTCCTACAATGAGCAGTTCTTC
cdr3_aa: CASSDASYNEQFF

clone_size: many
d_call: .
v_call: TRBV9
cdr3_length: 14
j_call: TRBJ1-6
cdr3_nt: TGTGCCAGCAGCGTAGACCCAGCCAATTCACCCCTCCACTTT
cdr3_aa: CASSVDPANSPLHF

clone_size: .
d_call: TRBD1
v_call: TRBV29-1
cdr3_length: 16
j_call: TRBJ2-4
cdr3_nt: TGCAGCGTTGTAGGGACAGCCGATTTTGCCAAAAACATTCAGTACTTC
cdr3_aa: CSVVGTADFAKNIQYF

clone_size: few
d_call: TRBD1
v_call: TRBV5-6
cdr3_length: 16
j_call: TRBJ2-3
cdr3_nt: TGTGCCAGCGCTCTCACCCGGACAGGGTACTTGCATACGCAGTATTTT
cdr3_aa: CASALTRTGYLHTQYF

clone_size: many
d_call: .
v_call: TRBV11-1
cdr3_length: 11
j_call: TRBJ2-4
cdr3_nt: TGTGCCAGCAGCCCCTACAGCATTCAGTACTTC
cdr3_aa: CASSPYSIQYF

clone_size: many
d_call: .
v_call: TRBV12-3/TRBV12-4
cdr3_length: 15
j_call: TRBJ1-1
cdr3_nt: TGTGCCAGCAGTTTAGCCCACGGGGCAGTGACTGAAGCTTTCTTT
cdr3_aa: CASSLAHGAVTEAFF

clone_size: .
d_call: .
v_call: TRBV5-1
cdr3_length: 17
j_call: TRBJ2-3
cdr3_nt: TGCGCCAGCAGCTTGGGGCCGTCGCGTCCACGCACAGATACGCAGTATTTT
cdr3_aa: CASSLGPSRPRTDTQYF

clone_size: many
d_call: .
v_call: TRBV19
cdr3_length: 14
j_call: TRBJ1-5
cdr3_nt: TGTGCCAGTAGTATAGTCCGTGGGGATCAGCCCCAGCATTTT
cdr3_aa: CASSIVRGDQPQHF

clone_size: .
d_call: .
v_call: TRBV5-1
cdr3_length: 13
j_call: TRBJ2-5
cdr3_nt: TGCGCCAGCAGCTTACGGAATCAAGAGACCCAGTACTTC
cdr3_aa: CASSLRNQETQYF

clone_size: .
d_call: .
v_call: TRBV12-3/TRBV12-4
cdr3_length: 17
j_call: TRBJ1-2
cdr3_nt: TGTGCCAGCAGTTTTGACAGGCCTGCAATACTTAACTATGGCTACACCTTC
cdr3_aa: CASSFDRPAILNYGYTF

clone_size: few
d_call: .
v_call: TRBV25-1
cdr3_length: 17
j_call: TRBJ1-5
cdr3_nt: TGTGCCAGCAGTGATTCTCCCCTGCAGGGACGAAATCAGCCCCAGCATTTT
cdr3_aa: CASSDSPLQGRNQPQHF

clone_size: many
d_call: TRBD2
v_call: TRBV10-3
cdr3_length: 14
j_call: TRBJ2-1
cdr3_nt: TGTGCCATCAGTTACGGACTAGCGGACAATGAGCAGTTCTTC
cdr3_aa: CAISYGLADNEQFF

clone_size: .
d_call: .
v_call: TRBV15
cdr3_length: 15
j_call: TRBJ2-2
cdr3_nt: TGTGCCACCAGCAGAGACCGCCCGAACACCGGGGAGCTGTTTTTT
cdr3_aa: CATSRDRPNTGELFF

clone_size: many
d_call: .
v_call: TRBV5-1
cdr3_length: 16
j_call: TRBJ2-2
cdr3_nt: TGCGCCAGCAGCTTGATTGGGAGAGGGGACACCGGGGAGCTGTTTTTT
cdr3_aa: CASSLIGRGDTGELFF